This T cell receptor beta chain was identified in a study of blood T cell repertoires in COVID-19. Study-level information: Italy, Spain and the United States were the sources of the convalescent and acute COVID-19 samples. In each case, the material was cDNA or gDNA derived from T cells, B-cell-depleted T cells, or PBMCs.

In the original analysis: Amplification of reference gene primers was used by the study to estimate nucleated cell counts. Assay: immunoSEQ multiplex PCR; the TCRdb copy retains only in-frame clones and omits some. That table furnishes V, J and clone size, whereas the DNA furnished D and trimming. The sample contains 120,000 to 150,000 clones, roughly nine tenths of which appear only once. Per the germline V gene, CDR1 is LNHNV and CDR2 is YYDKDF (reference sequence). Between the trimmed V and J ends, which lost 1 base and 4 bases, there was a span of 7 bases. This CDR3 region has 14 residues. The Seattle patients, enrolled during active infection, were followed longitudinally.

V is TRBV15 and J is TRBJ2-2, with D tentatively TRBD1 (6 bases). The clonotype comes from a man younger than 30 with COVID-19, enrolled during active disease. Sequences were obtained from peripheral blood. The CDR3 region has the DNA TGTGCCACCAGCAGAGTAGGGGGCACCGGGGAGCTGTTTTTT. This codes for CATSRVGGTGELFF. Drawing the rest from reference TRBV15 and TRBJ2-2, the complete variable domain is DAMVIQNPRYQVTQFGKPVTLSCSQTLNHNVMYWYQQKSSQAPKLLFHYYDKDFNNEADTPDNFQSRRPNTSFCFLDIRSPGLGDTAMYLCATSRVGGTGELFFGEGSRLTVL.